The present entry profiles one T cell receptor (beta chain) with its context. The antigen is unknown. Pools of viral peptides were used by the ViraFEST assay to expand antigen-specific CD4+ T cells ahead of sequencing. Subsequent to a culture period of 10 to 11 days, CD4+ T cells were isolated. Each vaccine recipient was nucleocapsid antibody negative and had no prior SARS-CoV-2 infection. This sample is part of a study of vaccination effects on CD4 cells after COVID-19. TCRdb's table, derived via immunoSEQ multiplex PCR, lists solely in-frame clones and lacks some. The table includes about 27,000 clones, about 70% detected once. CDR3 length equals 15 residues. Trimming left V 1 base short and J 0 bases short, with 7 bases between. CDR1 MNHNS and CDR2 SASEGT come from the germline V gene.

Source: CD4+ T cells from PBMCs cultured with HCoV-NL63 spike peptides, taken before COVID-19 vaccination. The sequence derives from a human donor who received a COVID-19 vaccine. The chain has TRBV6-1 and TRBJ1-5; no definite D call. CDR3 DNA sequence: TGTGCCAGCAGTGAAGTTGGGTATAGCAATCAGCCCCAGCATTTT. Its translation is CASSEVGYSNQPQHF.